This T cell receptor beta chain is from a study of shared clonotypes between healthy human individuals (dated by TCRdb to 2018 to 2020). Regarding the complete study: A couple of women and a few men aged 18 to 49 years were included in the cohort. Blood TCR repertoires of a handful of healthy adults were deeply sequenced to estimate repertoire size and the extent of clonotype sharing between individuals. Leukapheresis yielded between about 0.85 and 9.5 billion PBMCs per donor. To increase sequencing depth and limit assay-specific biases, TCR repertoire library preparation and sequencing were carried out by different laboratories using diverse techniques. For each donor, CD4 naive and CD4 memory were each run on three plates, CD8 naive on two plates, and CD8 memory on one plate.

Using the deep immunoSEQ assay, multiplex PCR amplified TCR CDR3 regions from genomic DNA. Extracted genomic DNA from each cell subset was spread evenly across all wells of several immunoSEQ 96-well plates, with each plate serving as a replicate. For sorted subsets, approximately 200 ng of genomic DNA, equivalent to some 30,000 T cell genomes, went into each replicate PCR. The purified libraries were quantified using a Qubit 3.0 fluorometer, sized with a Bioanalyzer 2100, and then quantified again using the KAPA Library Quantification kit. Every immunoSEQ 96-well plate was sequenced on a separate single-read 150-cycle Illumina NextSeq 550 flow cell. In the authors' own workflow: The immunoSEQ output contained only junctional sequences without quality scores, so filtering could not match that applied to full-length reads. Sequences were annotated with PyIR, a Python wrapper for IgBLAST v1.9, and V/J genes and CDR3 were assigned using IMGT germline references. Reads with weak V/J assignments (E-value above 1e-6), missing CDR3, stop codons, out-of-frame junctions, or ambiguous translated residues were removed. V3J clonotypes were defined as sequences sharing the same inferred V gene, J gene, and CDR3 amino acid sequence. To compute the percentage overlap between repertoires, the number of shared unique clonotypes was divided by the size of the smaller repertoire. Repertoire richness was assessed with RTK rarefaction, the Chao1 estimator, and Recon v2.1 estimates of unobserved clonotypes. OLGA was used to compute generation probabilities for all TCRbeta clonotypes that the gDNA method yielded from a handful of donors. The table was pulled from immuneACCESS by TCRdb, which kept in-frame rearrangements only. Such tables lose some clones; where checked, under half of the loss comes from unresolved V genes, and the rest has no known cause. V, J and clone size derive from that table, while D and trimming were established from the DNA sequence. The sample includes around 2.1 million clones, with 85% to 95% observed a single time. Under 2% of the sample is in the top ten clones.

CD8 naive samples were CD45RO-negative cells positively selected for CCR7, giving a CD45RA+CCR7+ population that excluded TemRA cells. Healthy HIV-negative adults with no recently reported acute infections or vaccinations were included as donors. Every donor was a Caucasian adult residing in Nashville, Tennessee, USA. After blood collection by leukapheresis, PBMCs were isolated using Ficoll-Histopaque density gradient centrifugation and then cryopreserved in the vapor phase of liquid nitrogen. Analytical flow cytometry was used to check the purity and quantity of each magnetically sorted T cell population. Each sorted fraction had its genomic DNA isolated and then quantified by UV absorbance on a Nanodrop 2000c. The research as a whole found: Based on pairwise subsampling, the degree of clonotype sharing among donors was expected to be affected by sequencing depth. Sharing across a few donors was observed for around 4.8% of naive CD4, over 3% of naive CD8, about 2.3% of memory CD4, and roughly 0.4% of memory CD8 clonotypes. Because the study included only a small number of donors, the genetic and exposure-history diversity represented was limited. Only blood was sampled, and tissue TCR repertoires likely differ from those in blood. Higher generation probabilities were observed for clonotypes shared by all four sorted-subset donors than for non-shared clonotypes. Rarefaction of sorted-subset datasets indicated incomplete sequencing despite the large sequencing depth. Naive subsets generally had larger estimated clonotype richness than memory subsets did.

A note on this clone: Its antigen target is currently unknown. No much larger clonotype is one base removed from it; base qualities were not supplied.

Taken from the germline V gene, the CDR1 and CDR2 loops are SGHAT and FQNNGV. Its CDR3 holds 13 amino acids, cysteine through phenylalanine. Only the CDR3 region is kept as DNA, spanning 39 bases read in frame from base 1. V drops 3 bases and J drops 5 bases, leaving 10 bases in between. The sequencing input was naive CD8+ T cells from PBMCs. The cell subset or site label here, explained by the study, means: CD45RA+CCR7+. The source is a man aged 18 to 29 in good health. Some clones in this sample may be carry-over from other donors' samples. The sequence joins TRBV11-2 to TRBJ1-1; no D segment can be confidently identified. The CDR3 corresponds to CASSFGGITEAFF. The sequence in DNA is TGTGCCAGCAGCTTCGGAGGGATTACTGAAGCTTTCTTT.